Sequencing of this T cell receptor (beta chain) was carried out in a study of T cell responses to AZD1222 COVID-19 vaccine. TCRdb's copy holds only in-frame clones and misses some; the assay was immunoSEQ multiplex PCR. The sample lists roughly 51,000 clones, approximately 88% occurring once. The CDR3 contains 13 residues. V lost 2 bases and J lost 9; bases outside the gene matches: 6. Per germline, CDR1 SGHNT and CDR2 YENEEA. This sequence joins TRBV11-3 and TRBJ1-1; 7 nucleotides match TRBD1. This receptor was identified in an adult who received the AZD1222 COVID-19 vaccine. This material consisted of peripheral blood, taken 28 days after the second AZD1222 dose. CDR3 in amino acids: CASSLRTGGKAFF. CDR3 sequence (DNA): TGTGCCAGCAGCTTACGGACAGGTGGGAAAGCTTTCTTT.